Many counts were recorded for the clone carrying this TCR beta chain. What it binds is not known. Both iRepertoire HTBI primers and Arm-PCR of CDR3 regions were used to build the TCR beta libraries. TCRdb fed the multiplex PCR reads into MiXCR, producing one record per CDR3 protein. The profile shows hundreds of thousands of distinct CDR3 sequences, around 17% of them singletons. This sample is part of a study of regulatory T cells in long-lasting Graves disease. Overall study findings and caveats: TRBV28 was favored in persistent disease, as were TRBJ1-2 and TRBJ2-5.

Germline CDR1 is MDHEN and CDR2 is SYDVKM. CDR3 length: 15 residues. The trim removed 6 bases at V and 4 bases at J, leaving 8 bases unmatched. As for time point: newly diagnosed GD, antithyroid drugs for less than 3 months. The TCR library was prepared using RNA isolated from PBMCs. These data also formed part of another study, on T cells in Graves' hyperthyroidism and ophthalmopathy. That paper adds: Based on clinical symptoms, serum thyroxine and TRAb, thyroid ultrasound and orbital computed tomography, diagnoses were reached. The blood repertoire included most of the expanded thyroid clonotypes above 0.001.

The starting material was peripheral blood mononuclear cells (PBMCs), obtained at new diagnosis, from a patient treated with antithyroid drugs. The receptor's source is a man aged 35 to 55 with Graves disease. V gene TRBV28 combines with J gene TRBJ1-2; 10 positions match TRBD1. The CDR3 spells CASRFRTGGIYGYTF. The DNA of the CDR3 is TGTGCCAGCAGATTCCGGACAGGGGGGATCTATGGCTACACCTTC.